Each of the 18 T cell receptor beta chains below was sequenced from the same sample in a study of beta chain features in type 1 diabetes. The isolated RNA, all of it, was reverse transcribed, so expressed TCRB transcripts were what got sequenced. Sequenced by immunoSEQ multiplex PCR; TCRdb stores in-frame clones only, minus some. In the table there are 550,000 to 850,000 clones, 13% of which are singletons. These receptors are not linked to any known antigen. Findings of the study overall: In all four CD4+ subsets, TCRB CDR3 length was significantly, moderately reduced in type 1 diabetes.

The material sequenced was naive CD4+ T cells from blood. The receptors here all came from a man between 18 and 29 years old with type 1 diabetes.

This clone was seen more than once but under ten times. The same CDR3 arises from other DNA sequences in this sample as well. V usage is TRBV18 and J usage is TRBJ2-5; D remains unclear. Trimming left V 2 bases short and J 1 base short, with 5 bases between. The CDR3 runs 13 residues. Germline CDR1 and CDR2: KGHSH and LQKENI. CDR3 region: CASSPVGQETQYF. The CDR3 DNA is TGTGCCAGCTCACCAGTCGGCCAAGAGACCCAGTACTTC.

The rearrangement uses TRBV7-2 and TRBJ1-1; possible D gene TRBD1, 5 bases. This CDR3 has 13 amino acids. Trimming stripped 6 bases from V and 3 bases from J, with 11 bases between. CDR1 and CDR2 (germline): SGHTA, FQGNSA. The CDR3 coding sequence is TGTGCCAGCAGTACACAGGAGGACACTGAAGCTTTCTTT. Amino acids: CASSTQEDTEAFF. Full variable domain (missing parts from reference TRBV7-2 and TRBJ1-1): GAGVSQSPSNKVTEKGKDVELRCDPISGHTALYWYRQSLGQGLEFLIYFQGNSAPDKSGLPSDRFSAERTGGSVSTLTIQRTQQEDSAVYLCASSTQEDTEAFFGQGTRLTVV.

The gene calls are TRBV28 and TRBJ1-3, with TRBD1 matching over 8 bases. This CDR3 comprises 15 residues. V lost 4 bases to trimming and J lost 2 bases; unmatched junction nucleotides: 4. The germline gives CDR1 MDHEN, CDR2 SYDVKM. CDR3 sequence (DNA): TGTGCCAGCAGTTCGACAGGGGTCACTGGAAACACCATATATTTT. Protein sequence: CASSSTGVTGNTIYF.

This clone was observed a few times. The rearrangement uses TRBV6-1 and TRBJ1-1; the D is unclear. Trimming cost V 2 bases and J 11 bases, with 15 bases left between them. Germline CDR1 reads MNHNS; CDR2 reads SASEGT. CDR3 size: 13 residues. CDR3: CASSEMGRMQAFF. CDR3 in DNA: TGTGCCAGCAGTGAAATGGGGAGGATGCAGGCTTTCTTT.

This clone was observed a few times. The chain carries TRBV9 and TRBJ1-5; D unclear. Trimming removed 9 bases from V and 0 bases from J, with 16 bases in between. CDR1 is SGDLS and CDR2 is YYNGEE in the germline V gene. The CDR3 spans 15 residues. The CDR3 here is CANLEWTASNQPQHF. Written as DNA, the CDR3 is TGTGCCAACCTTGAGTGGACCGCTAGCAATCAGCCCCAGCATTTT.

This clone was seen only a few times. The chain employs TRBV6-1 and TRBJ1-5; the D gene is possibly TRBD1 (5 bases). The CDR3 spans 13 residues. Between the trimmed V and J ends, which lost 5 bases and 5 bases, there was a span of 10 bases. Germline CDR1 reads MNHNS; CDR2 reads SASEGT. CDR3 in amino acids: CASSQGVHQPQHF. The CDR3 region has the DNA TGTGCCAGCAGTCAGGGAGTTCATCAGCCCCAGCATTTT.

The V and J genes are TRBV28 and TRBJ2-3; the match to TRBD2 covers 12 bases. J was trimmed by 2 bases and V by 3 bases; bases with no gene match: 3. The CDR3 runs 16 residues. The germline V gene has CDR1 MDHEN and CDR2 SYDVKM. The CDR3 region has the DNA TGTGCCAGCAGTTTCGGACTAGCGGGATTCACAGATACGCAGTATTTT. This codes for CASSFGLAGFTDTQYF.

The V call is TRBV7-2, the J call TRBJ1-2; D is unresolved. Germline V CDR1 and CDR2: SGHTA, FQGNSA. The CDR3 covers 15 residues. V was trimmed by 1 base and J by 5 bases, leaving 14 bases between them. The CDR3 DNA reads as TGTGCCAGCAGCTTAGTTGCGATTGCCCCATATGGCTACACCTTC. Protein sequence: CASSLVAIAPYGYTF.

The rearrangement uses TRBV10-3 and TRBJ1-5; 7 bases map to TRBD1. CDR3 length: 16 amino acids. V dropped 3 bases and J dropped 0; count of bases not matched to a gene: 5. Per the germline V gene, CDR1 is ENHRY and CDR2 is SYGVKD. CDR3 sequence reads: CAISDIQGYSNQPQHF. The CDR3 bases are TGTGCCATCAGTGATATACAGGGGTATAGCAATCAGCCCCAGCATTTT.

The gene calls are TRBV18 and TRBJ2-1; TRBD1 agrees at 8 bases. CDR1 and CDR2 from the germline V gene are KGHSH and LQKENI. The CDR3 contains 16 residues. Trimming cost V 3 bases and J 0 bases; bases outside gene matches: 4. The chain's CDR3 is CASSPDRGSSYNEQFF. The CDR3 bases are TGTGCCAGCTCACCTGACAGGGGAAGCTCCTACAATGAGCAGTTCTTC.

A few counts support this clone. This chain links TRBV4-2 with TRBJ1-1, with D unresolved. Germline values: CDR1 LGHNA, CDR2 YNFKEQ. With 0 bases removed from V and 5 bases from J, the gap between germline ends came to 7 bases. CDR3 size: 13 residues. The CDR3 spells CASSQESDTEAFF. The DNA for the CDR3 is TGTGCCAGCAGCCAAGAATCGGATACTGAAGCTTTCTTT.

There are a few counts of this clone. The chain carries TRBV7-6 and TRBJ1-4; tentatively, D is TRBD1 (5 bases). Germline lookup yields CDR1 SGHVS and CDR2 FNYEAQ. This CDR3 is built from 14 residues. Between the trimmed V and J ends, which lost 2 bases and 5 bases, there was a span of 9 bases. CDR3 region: CASSLPTANEKLFF. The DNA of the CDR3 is TGTGCCAGCAGCTTACCGACAGCAAATGAAAAACTGTTTTTT.

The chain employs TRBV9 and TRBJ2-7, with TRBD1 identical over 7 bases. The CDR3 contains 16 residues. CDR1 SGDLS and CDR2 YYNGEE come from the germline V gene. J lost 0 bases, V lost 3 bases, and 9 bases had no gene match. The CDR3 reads CASSGGQPLSSYEQYF. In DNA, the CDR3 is TGTGCCAGCAGCGGGGGACAGCCGCTGAGCTCCTACGAGCAGTACTTC.

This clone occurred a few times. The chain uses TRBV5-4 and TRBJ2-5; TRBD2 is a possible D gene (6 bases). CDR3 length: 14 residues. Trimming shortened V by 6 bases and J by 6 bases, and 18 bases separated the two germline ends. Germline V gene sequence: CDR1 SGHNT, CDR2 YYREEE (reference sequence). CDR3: CASNGELAEKTQYF. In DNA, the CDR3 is TGTGCCAGCAACGGGGAACTAGCAGAGAAGACCCAGTACTTC.

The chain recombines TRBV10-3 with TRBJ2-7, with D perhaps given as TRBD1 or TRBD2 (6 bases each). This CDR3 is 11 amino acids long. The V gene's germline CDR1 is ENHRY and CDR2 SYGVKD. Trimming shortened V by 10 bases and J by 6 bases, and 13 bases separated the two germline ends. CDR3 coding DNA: TGTGCCACCCGGACAGCGGGCGAGCAGTACTTC. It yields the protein CATRTAGEQYF.

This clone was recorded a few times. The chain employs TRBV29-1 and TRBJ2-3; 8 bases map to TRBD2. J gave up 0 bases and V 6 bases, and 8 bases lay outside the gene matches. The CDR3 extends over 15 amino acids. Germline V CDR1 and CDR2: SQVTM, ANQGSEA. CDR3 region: CSVVRAGGSTDTQYF. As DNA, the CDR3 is TGCAGCGTCGTTAGGGCGGGGGGAAGCACAGATACGCAGTATTTT.

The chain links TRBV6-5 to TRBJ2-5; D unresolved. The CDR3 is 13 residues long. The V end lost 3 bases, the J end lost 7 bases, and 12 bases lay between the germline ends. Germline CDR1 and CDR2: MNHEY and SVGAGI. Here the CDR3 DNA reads TGTGCCAGCAGTTATGGTACAGAAGGGACCCAGTACTTC. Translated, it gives CASSYGTEGTQYF.

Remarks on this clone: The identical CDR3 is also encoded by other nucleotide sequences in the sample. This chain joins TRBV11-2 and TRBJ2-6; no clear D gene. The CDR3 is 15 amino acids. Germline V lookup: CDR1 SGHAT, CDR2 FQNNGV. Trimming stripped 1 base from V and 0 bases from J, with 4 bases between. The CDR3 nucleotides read TGTGCCAGCAGCTTAGGCCGCTCTGGGGCCAACGTCCTGACTTTC. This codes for CASSLGRSGANVLTF.